These T cell receptor beta chains were read from a single sample in a study of PD-1 blockade in classical Hodgkin lymphoma. Profiling relied on immunoSEQ multiplex PCR, and the TCRdb table lists in-frame clones only, not all of them. The table lists about 24,000 clones, around 81% of them singletons. The specimen was peripheral blood mononuclear cells (PBMCs), collected before the second cycle of nivolumab. These TCRs come from a human donor with classical Hodgkin lymphoma. Both conserved end residues are part of each CDR3. Each record gives: clone size, V gene, D gene, J gene, CDR3 DNA, CDR3 protein. A D gene is named only where the DNA matches it firmly. Where a row states a size, it is once, few, many or the class of an expanded clone; other rows omit it.

clone_size: -
v_call: TRBV7-9
d_call: -
j_call: TRBJ2-5
cdr3_nt: TGTGCCAGCAGCTTAGAGGCAGGGCCGAGGGGGACCCAGTACTTC
cdr3_aa: CASSLEAGPRGTQYF

clone_size: -
v_call: TRBV28
d_call: -
j_call: TRBJ2-1
cdr3_nt: TGTGCCAGCCAGCTACCTAGCGTAAACAATGAGCAGTTCTTC
cdr3_aa: CASQLPSVNNEQFF

clone_size: -
v_call: TRBV19
d_call: -
j_call: TRBJ1-6
cdr3_nt: TGTGCCAGTAGTATTAGGACTCAGGGCACTTCACCCCTCCACTTT
cdr3_aa: CASSIRTQGTSPLHF

clone_size: -
v_call: TRBV7-7
d_call: -
j_call: TRBJ2-5
cdr3_nt: TGTGCTAGCAGCACGGCCGGACAGCTCGACCAAGAGACCCAGTACTTC
cdr3_aa: CASSTAGQLDQETQYF

clone_size: -
v_call: TRBV9
d_call: -
j_call: TRBJ2-5
cdr3_nt: TGTGCCAGCAGCGTAGGGCAGGGAGGAGGAGAGACCCAGTACTTC
cdr3_aa: CASSVGQGGGETQYF

clone_size: -
v_call: TRBV5-1
d_call: TRBD1
j_call: TRBJ2-3
cdr3_nt: TGCGCCAGCAGCTTGTCCTGGACAGGGGAAACAGATACGCAGTATTTT
cdr3_aa: CASSLSWTGETDTQYF

clone_size: -
v_call: TRBV5-6
d_call: -
j_call: TRBJ1-6
cdr3_nt: TGTGCCAGCAGCTTGAGAGGAGTTGGCGGTTATAATTCACCCCTCCACTTT
cdr3_aa: CASSLRGVGGYNSPLHF

clone_size: -
v_call: TRBV18
d_call: -
j_call: TRBJ1-2
cdr3_nt: TGTGCCAGCTCACCAACAGGGCCAGGGGATGGCTACACCTTC
cdr3_aa: CASSPTGPGDGYTF

clone_size: -
v_call: TRBV7-9
d_call: -
j_call: TRBJ2-3
cdr3_nt: TGTGCCAGCAGCTTAGCGGGGGACCTCACAGATACGCAGTATTTT
cdr3_aa: CASSLAGDLTDTQYF

clone_size: -
v_call: TRBV2
d_call: -
j_call: TRBJ2-7
cdr3_nt: TGTGCCAGCAGTGAGCGACCGGACGAGCAGTACTTC
cdr3_aa: CASSERPDEQYF

clone_size: -
v_call: TRBV7-2
d_call: TRBD1
j_call: TRBJ2-5
cdr3_nt: TGTGCCAGCAGCTTAGGGGTTACAGGGGTTTTGACCCAGTACTTC
cdr3_aa: CASSLGVTGVLTQYF

clone_size: -
v_call: TRBV7-9
d_call: -
j_call: TRBJ1-1
cdr3_nt: TGTGCCAGCAGCTTCTATGGGATGACTGAAGCTTTCTTT
cdr3_aa: CASSFYGMTEAFF

clone_size: -
v_call: TRBV10-1
d_call: -
j_call: TRBJ1-1
cdr3_nt: TGCGCCAGCAGTGAGGGGAGGGGGACTGAAGCTTTCTTT
cdr3_aa: CASSEGRGTEAFF

clone_size: -
v_call: TRBV19
d_call: -
j_call: TRBJ1-1
cdr3_nt: TGTGCCAGTACTCAGGGACGAATTATGAACACTGAAGCTTTCTTT
cdr3_aa: CASTQGRIMNTEAFF

clone_size: few
v_call: TRBV2
d_call: TRBD1
j_call: TRBJ2-3
cdr3_nt: TGTGCCAGCAGTAACAGGGGTGGCACAGATACGCAGTATTTT
cdr3_aa: CASSNRGGTDTQYF

clone_size: -
v_call: TRBV19
d_call: -
j_call: TRBJ1-1
cdr3_nt: TGTGCCAGTAGTATTGTGGTGAACACTGAAGCTTTCTTT
cdr3_aa: CASSIVVNTEAFF

clone_size: -
v_call: TRBV9
d_call: TRBD2
j_call: TRBJ2-1
cdr3_nt: TGTGCCAGCAGCGTAGAGGCGGGGGTTCTCAATGAGCAGTTCTTC
cdr3_aa: CASSVEAGVLNEQFF

clone_size: -
v_call: TRBV6-5
d_call: -
j_call: TRBJ1-2
cdr3_nt: TGTGCCAGCAGTTCAGGGACTGGGTTCTATGGCTACACCTTC
cdr3_aa: CASSSGTGFYGYTF

clone_size: once
v_call: TRBV10-3
d_call: TRBD1
j_call: TRBJ1-6
cdr3_nt: TGTGCCATCAGACAGGGGGAAGAACCCCTCCACTTT
cdr3_aa: CAIRQGEEPLHF

clone_size: -
v_call: TRBV5-8
d_call: -
j_call: TRBJ2-3
cdr3_nt: TGTGCCAGCAGCTCCGGACATCGCACAGATACGCAGTATTTT
cdr3_aa: CASSSGHRTDTQYF

clone_size: -
v_call: TRBV9
d_call: -
j_call: TRBJ2-2
cdr3_nt: TGTGCCAGCAGCGATCCGCCGGGACGCACCGGGGAGCTGTTTTTT
cdr3_aa: CASSDPPGRTGELFF

clone_size: -
v_call: TRBV4-1
d_call: TRBD1
j_call: TRBJ1-1
cdr3_nt: TGCGCCAGCAGCCAGGCAGGGGGGGACACTGAAGCTTTCTTT
cdr3_aa: CASSQAGGDTEAFF

clone_size: -
v_call: TRBV10-3
d_call: -
j_call: TRBJ2-1
cdr3_nt: TGTGCCACCGGTGCCATCAATGAGCAGTTCTTC
cdr3_aa: CATGAINEQFF

clone_size: -
v_call: TRBV27
d_call: -
j_call: TRBJ2-7
cdr3_nt: TGTGCCAGCAGAAGTGGCTACGAGCAGTACTTC
cdr3_aa: CASRSGYEQYF

clone_size: -
v_call: TRBV11-2
d_call: -
j_call: TRBJ2-3
cdr3_nt: TGTGCCAGCAGCTTAGAAACGGAACCGGGACTTACGCAGTATTTT
cdr3_aa: CASSLETEPGLTQYF

clone_size: -
v_call: TRBV2
d_call: -
j_call: TRBJ1-2
cdr3_nt: TGTGCCAGCACCTGGGACACAGCTAACTATGGCTACACCTTC
cdr3_aa: CASTWDTANYGYTF

clone_size: once
v_call: TRBV19
d_call: -
j_call: TRBJ1-6
cdr3_nt: TGTGCCAGTACCCCGACAGGCAGCCCTAATTCACCCCTCCACTTT
cdr3_aa: CASTPTGSPNSPLHF

clone_size: -
v_call: TRBV4-2
d_call: -
j_call: TRBJ1-4
cdr3_nt: TGTGCCAGCAGCCAAGATCCCAACCCCAATGAAAAACTGTTTTTT
cdr3_aa: CASSQDPNPNEKLFF

clone_size: -
v_call: TRBV20-1
d_call: -
j_call: TRBJ1-1
cdr3_nt: TGCAGTGCTAGAGATTACAGGGACGCTTTCTTT
cdr3_aa: CSARDYRDAFF

clone_size: -
v_call: TRBV6-1
d_call: -
j_call: TRBJ2-3
cdr3_nt: TGTGCCAGCAGTGAATTGGGACGGCACACAGATACGCAGTATTTT
cdr3_aa: CASSELGRHTDTQYF

clone_size: -
v_call: TRBV2
d_call: -
j_call: TRBJ2-5
cdr3_nt: TGTGCCAGCAGTGAAGAGGTCAGAGGGGAAGAGACCCAGTACTTC
cdr3_aa: CASSEEVRGEETQYF

clone_size: -
v_call: TRBV6-1
d_call: -
j_call: TRBJ1-3
cdr3_nt: TGTGCCATCCTTCAGACGAGACAGGTAGACACCATATATTTT
cdr3_aa: CAILQTRQVDTIYF

clone_size: once
v_call: TRBV7-9
d_call: TRBD2
j_call: TRBJ2-1
cdr3_nt: TGTGCCAGCAGCACCGGGACTAGCGGTTTAAATGAGCAGTTCTTC
cdr3_aa: CASSTGTSGLNEQFF

clone_size: few
v_call: TRBV15
d_call: TRBD1
j_call: TRBJ2-2
cdr3_nt: TGTGCCACCACCGAGGACAGGGACACCGGGGAGCTGTTTTTT
cdr3_aa: CATTEDRDTGELFF

clone_size: -
v_call: TRBV6-6
d_call: TRBD1
j_call: TRBJ1-1
cdr3_nt: TGTGCCAGCAGTTACGGACAGGGGAGCACTGAAGCTTTCTTT
cdr3_aa: CASSYGQGSTEAFF

clone_size: -
v_call: TRBV28
d_call: -
j_call: TRBJ1-2
cdr3_nt: TGTGCCAGCAAAGATCCGGGCTCCGGCCCCGCATATGGCTACACCTTC
cdr3_aa: CASKDPGSGPAYGYTF

clone_size: -
v_call: TRBV5-1
d_call: -
j_call: TRBJ2-5
cdr3_nt: TGCGCCAGCAGCTTAATCGGGGCAGCGTACCAAGAGACCCAGTACTTC
cdr3_aa: CASSLIGAAYQETQYF

clone_size: -
v_call: TRBV7-7
d_call: TRBD1
j_call: TRBJ1-1
cdr3_nt: TGTGCCAGCAGCATGACAGGGGGGAACACTGAAGCTTTCTTT
cdr3_aa: CASSMTGGNTEAFF

clone_size: -
v_call: TRBV30
d_call: -
j_call: TRBJ1-4
cdr3_nt: TGTGCCTGGAGTGACCCCGGAGGGGCCCTTAATGAAAAACTGTTTTTT
cdr3_aa: CAWSDPGGALNEKLFF

clone_size: -
v_call: TRBV9
d_call: -
j_call: TRBJ1-2
cdr3_nt: TGTGCCAGCAGCCGGGCGGGAAACTATGGCTACACCTTC
cdr3_aa: CASSRAGNYGYTF

clone_size: once
v_call: TRBV2
d_call: -
j_call: TRBJ2-7
cdr3_nt: TGTGCCAGCAGTGATGGCGAGCAGTACTTC
cdr3_aa: CASSDGEQYF

clone_size: -
v_call: TRBV6-1
d_call: -
j_call: TRBJ1-2
cdr3_nt: TGTGCCAGCAGACCAAATGGGGATGGCTACACCTTC
cdr3_aa: CASRPNGDGYTF

clone_size: few
v_call: TRBV7-6
d_call: -
j_call: TRBJ2-2
cdr3_nt: TGTGCCAGCAGCTACCGACAACAGGGAACCGGGGAGCTGTTTTTT
cdr3_aa: CASSYRQQGTGELFF

clone_size: few
v_call: TRBV5-1
d_call: TRBD1
j_call: TRBJ2-7
cdr3_nt: TGCGCCAGCAGCTTGGCAACAGGGGTGGACGAGCAGTACTTC
cdr3_aa: CASSLATGVDEQYF

clone_size: -
v_call: TRBV6-6
d_call: -
j_call: TRBJ1-1
cdr3_nt: TGTGCCAGCAGGTTAAGGTTGAACACTGAAGCTTTCTTT
cdr3_aa: CASRLRLNTEAFF

clone_size: -
v_call: TRBV28
d_call: TRBD2
j_call: TRBJ2-5
cdr3_nt: TGTGCCAGCAGTTCCGCCGGGAGGCCTAACCAAGAGACCCAGTACTTC
cdr3_aa: CASSSAGRPNQETQYF

clone_size: -
v_call: TRBV19
d_call: -
j_call: TRBJ1-1
cdr3_nt: TGTGCCAGTAGGAATTTGAACACTGAAGCTTTCTTT
cdr3_aa: CASRNLNTEAFF

clone_size: once
v_call: TRBV11-3
d_call: -
j_call: TRBJ1-1
cdr3_nt: TGTGCCACCGGCCAGGGGCGGCAGCCGAACACTGAAGCTTTCTTT
cdr3_aa: CATGQGRQPNTEAFF

clone_size: -
v_call: TRBV19
d_call: -
j_call: TRBJ2-1
cdr3_nt: TGTGCCAGTAGTATAGTTGCGAGGGGGGGCGAGTTCTTC
cdr3_aa: CASSIVARGGEFF

clone_size: -
v_call: TRBV19
d_call: -
j_call: TRBJ2-2
cdr3_nt: TGTGCCAGTAGAAGGGTCACCGGGGAGCTGTTTTTT
cdr3_aa: CASRRVTGELFF